The next 32 T cell receptor beta chains were all read from a single sample in a study of T cells in Graves' hyperthyroidism and ophthalmopathy. What was amplified from RNA transcripts were TCR beta CDR3 regions. HTBI primers drove first-round RT-PCR of the TCR CDR3. A single record per CDR3 protein comes from TCRdb applying MiXCR to the multiplex PCR reads. Of some 370,000 distinct CDR3 sequences listed, over 11% are singletons. The sample comprised blood. All receptors come from a man aged 45-60 years with Graves' ophthalmopathy.

Ten or more counts support this clonotype. The V and J genes are TRBV7-9 and TRBJ1-1; 7 positions match TRBD1. The junction had 8 bases not matched to a gene; V was cut back by 4 bases and J by 0 bases. The CDR3 runs 16 residues. Germline loops: CDR1 SEHNR, CDR2 FQNEAQ (reference sequence). The CDR3 reads CASSSPGQPMNTEAFF. DNA for the CDR3: TGTGCCAGCAGCTCGCCGGGACAGCCCATGAACACTGAAGCTTTCTTT.

This chain connects TRBV6-5 to TRBJ1-1; no clear D. V was trimmed by 2 bases and J by 2 bases, leaving 6 bases between them. There are 13 residues in the CDR3. The germline V gene has CDR1 MNHEY and CDR2 SVGAGI. This CDR3 reads CASSYGINTEAFF. The CDR3 coding sequence is TGTGCCAGCAGTTACGGGATTAACACTGAAGCTTTCTTT.

V usage is TRBV25-1 and J usage is TRBJ2-3; no clear D. The CDR3 covers 13 residues. V was shortened by 2 bases and J by 0 bases, with 3 bases between the two germline ends. From germline, CDR1 is MGHDK and CDR2 SYGVNS. In nucleotides, the CDR3 is TGTGCCAGCAGTGAACTTAGCACAGATACGCAGTATTTT. The encoded protein is CASSELSTDTQYF. Complete variable domain (other parts from reference TRBV25-1 and TRBJ2-3): EADIYQTPRYLVIGTGKKITLECSQTMGHDKMYWYQQDPGMELHLIHYSYGVNSTEKGDLSSESTVSRIRTEHFPLTLESARPSHTSQYLCASSELSTDTQYFGPGTRLTVL.

This clonotype was observed many times. The chain couples TRBV3-1 to TRBJ2-1; D unclear. Trimming left V 1 base short and J 6 bases short, with 7 bases between. The CDR3 sequence is 13 residues long. Germline CDR1 is LGHDT and CDR2 is YNNKEL (reference sequence). The CDR3 DNA sequence: TGTGCCAGCAGCCAAGGGACCATCAATGAGCAGTTCTTC. It codes for CASSQGTINEQFF.

This clonotype was found many times. The V and J genes are TRBV9 and TRBJ2-3, with 8 bases that match TRBD2. After removal of 0 bases from V and 5 bases from J, the junction contained 8 bases not matched to a gene. Germline CDR1 SGDLS, CDR2 YYNGEE. The CDR3 runs to 16 residues. The CDR3 sequence: CASSVALSGKGDTQYF. CDR3 bases: TGTGCCAGCAGCGTAGCGCTTAGCGGGAAGGGAGATACGCAGTATTTT.

The CDR3 DNA is TGTGCCAGCAGCCCGGACCTCGGGCTAAATCAGCCCCAGCATTTT. Its protein is CASSPDLGLNQPQHF. V gene TRBV5-4 combines with J gene TRBJ1-5; unclear D gene. The CDR3 spans 15 residues. V lost 4 bases and J 4 bases, leaving 15 bases between the germline ends. Germline lookup yields CDR1 SGHNT and CDR2 YYREEE (reference sequence). The complete variable domain, with remaining parts taken from reference TRBV5-4 and TRBJ1-5, reads ETGVTQSPTHLIKTRGQQVTLRCSSQSGHNTVSWYQQALGQGPQFIFQYYREEENGRGNFPPRFSGLQFPNYSSELNVNALELDDSALYLCASSPDLGLNQPQHFGDGTRLSIL.

The chain uses TRBV11-3 and TRBJ1-2; TRBD1 is a possible D gene (6 bases). This CDR3 contains 19 residues. Between the trimmed V and J ends, which lost 2 bases and 1 base, there was a span of 23 bases. Germline V gene sequence: CDR1 SGHNT, CDR2 YENEEA. CDR3 sequence: CASSLIPLSDSLVNYGYTF. The CDR3 DNA is TGTGCCAGCAGCTTAATTCCCCTTTCGGACAGCCTCGTTAACTATGGCTACACCTTC.

V and J are TRBV5-8 and TRBJ2-1, with TRBD2 matching over 11 bases. Looked up from germline, CDR1 is SGHTS and CDR2 is YDEGEE. V shed 5 bases, J shed 8 bases, and the junction held 15 bases outside the gene matches. CDR3 length: 17 residues. The CDR3: CASRPLVSGRARDEQFF. CDR3 bases: TGTGCCAGCAGGCCATTGGTTAGCGGGAGGGCCAGAGATGAGCAGTTCTTC.

This chain connects TRBV12-3 or TRBV12-4 to TRBJ2-3, with D possibly called TRBD1 or TRBD2 (5 bases each). CDR3 size: 15 residues. The CDR3: CVSRKHNWGTDTQYF. Here the CDR3 DNA reads TGTGTCAGTAGAAAACACAATTGGGGGACGGATACGCAGTATTTT.

This clonotype was observed many times. The rearrangement links TRBV20-1 to TRBJ2-3, with 7 bases identical to TRBD1. V lost 6 bases and J lost 5; bases outside the gene matches: 11. The CDR3 runs 14 residues. The germline CDR1 and CDR2 sequences are DFQATT and SNEGSKA (reference sequence). The CDR3 coding sequence is TGCAGTGCAAACCCCAAGGGGGCGCAAGATACGCAGTATTTT. It specifies CSANPKGAQDTQYF.

This CDR3 reads CSGSMQDSSYNEQFF. The CDR3 coding sequence is TGCAGCGGCTCCATGCAGGACAGCAGCTACAATGAGCAGTTCTTC. The J gene is TRBJ2-1, the V gene TRBV29-1, with D possibly matching TRBD1 (6 bases). This CDR3 is 15 amino acids long. CDR1 is SQVTM and CDR2 is ANQGSEA in the germline V gene. The V and J ends lost 7 bases and 3 bases respectively, with 19 bases between them.

This clonotype was detected ten times or more. This chain links TRBV18 with TRBJ1-5; TRBD1 matches at 7 bases. J was trimmed by 2 bases and V by 4 bases; bases with no gene match: 2. The V gene's germline CDR1 is KGHSH and CDR2 LQKENI. The CDR3 length is 14 residues. CDR3 loop: CASSLGQRNQPQHF. In DNA, the CDR3 is TGTGCCAGCTCACTGGGACAGCGCAATCAGCCCCAGCATTTT.

This clonotype was seen many times. The rearrangement links TRBV4-2 to TRBJ1-1, with 8 bases that match TRBD1. This CDR3 spans 14 amino acids. The junction had 5 bases not matched to a gene; V was cut back by 4 bases and J by 4 bases. Germline V CDR1 and CDR2: LGHNA, YNFKEQ. The DNA for the CDR3 is TGTGCCAGCAGCCCGGACAGGGCCCTCACTGAAGCTTTCTTT. It translates to CASSPDRALTEAFF.

This clonotype turned up a few times. The chain has TRBV19 and TRBJ2-2, with D tentatively TRBD2 (6 bases). This CDR3 is 13 amino acids long. The V end lost 6 bases, the J end lost 7 bases, and 12 bases lay between the germline ends. The V gene's germline CDR1 is LNHDA and CDR2 SQIVND (reference sequence). The CDR3 DNA sequence: TGTGCCAGTAGCGGAGAGGGACTCGGGGAGCTGTTTTTT. The encoded protein is CASSGEGLGELFF.

This clonotype turned up a few times. This rearrangement joins TRBV20-1 to TRBJ2-7; TRBD2 aligns across 9 bases. Trimming took 6 bases from V and 1 from J; bases not matched to a gene: 7. The germline V gene encodes CDR1 DFQATT and CDR2 SNEGSKA (reference sequence). This CDR3 is 14 amino acids long. CDR3 in amino acids: CSASLAGWSYEQYF. CDR3 sequence (DNA): TGCAGTGCAAGCCTAGCGGGATGGTCCTACGAGCAGTACTTC.

The chain recombines TRBV7-9 with TRBJ2-3; 10 bases are a match to TRBD2. The J segment lost 1 base and the V segment lost 5 bases, leaving 6 bases of the junction unmatched. CDR3 size: 16 residues. Germline V gene lookup returns CDR1 SEHNR and CDR2 FQNEAQ (reference sequence). CDR3 amino acids: CASSDGTSAGTDTQYF. The CDR3 nucleotides read TGTGCCAGCAGCGACGGGACTAGCGCCGGCACAGATACGCAGTATTTT.

This clonotype was detected a few times. The V gene is TRBV6-2 or TRBV6-3, the J gene TRBJ2-7, with D uncertain. In germline, CDR1 is MNHEY, CDR2 SVGEGT. Trimming pared 1 base from V and 2 bases from J, leaving 3 bases between. This CDR3 comprises 12 residues. The CDR3 sequence is CASSYFAYEQYF. CDR3 DNA sequence: TGTGCCAGCAGTTACTTCGCCTACGAGCAGTACTTC.

This clonotype was recorded many times. The J gene is TRBJ2-7, the V gene TRBV30; TRBD2 matches at 8 bases. CDR3 length equals 13 residues. The V and J ends lost 8 bases and 2 bases, in that order; junction bases with no gene match: 8. Germline CDR1 and CDR2: GTSNPN and SVGIG (reference sequence). This CDR3 reads CASTSGNTYEQYF. The CDR3 DNA is TGTGCCAGTACTAGCGGAAACACCTACGAGCAGTACTTC.

This rearrangement joins TRBV5-1 to TRBJ2-6; D is unresolved. Germline CDR1 SGHRS, CDR2 YFSETQ. The germline V and J ends were trimmed by 0 bases and 8 bases, with 15 bases remaining between them. The CDR3 contains 16 residues. The CDR3 region is CASSLVGQSTPNVLTF. CDR3 in DNA: TGCGCCAGCAGCTTGGTAGGGCAGTCCACCCCCAACGTCCTGACTTTC. The full variable domain, rest sourced from reference TRBV5-1 and TRBJ2-6, is KAGVTQTPRYLIKTRGQQVTLSCSPISGHRSVSWYQQTPGQGLQFLFEYFSETQRNKGNFPGRFSGRQFSNSRSEMNVSTLELGDSALYLCASSLVGQSTPNVLTFGAGSRLTVL.

This clonotype was counted at least ten times. The chain joins TRBV6-2 or TRBV6-3 to TRBJ1-5, with a tentative D call TRBD1 (6 bases). There are 16 residues in the CDR3. Trimming cost V 4 bases and J 4 bases, with 17 bases left between them. CDR1 MNHEY and CDR2 SVGEGT come from the germline V gene. CDR3 in amino acids: CASSFAGTIENQPQHF. The CDR3 DNA is TGTGCCAGCAGTTTCGCCGGGACAATCGAGAATCAGCCCCAGCATTTT.

There are many counts of this clonotype. The chain joins TRBV5-8 to TRBJ2-7; D could derive from TRBD1 or TRBD2 (5 bases each). The CDR3 contains 14 residues. Trimming left V 1 base short and J 2 bases short, with 10 bases between. Germline V lookup: CDR1 SGHTS, CDR2 YDEGEE. Here the CDR3 DNA reads TGTGCCAGCAGCTTGTATGGGGGTACCTACGAGCAGTACTTC. It codes for CASSLYGGTYEQYF.

The rearrangement uses TRBV7-9 and TRBJ2-6, with D perhaps TRBD1 (5 bases). This CDR3 comprises 15 residues. Germline assignment: CDR1 SEHNR and CDR2 FQNEAQ (reference sequence). V dropped 4 bases and J dropped 0 bases, with 7 bases sitting between them. This CDR3 reads CASSYTGSGANVLTF. CDR3 sequence (DNA): TGTGCCAGCAGCTACACAGGCTCTGGGGCCAACGTCCTGACTTTC.

There are a few counts of this clonotype. The chain couples TRBV27 to TRBJ2-5; the D gene is possibly TRBD2 (5 bases). V gave up 4 bases and J gave up 4 bases, with 16 bases separating them. This CDR3 spans 15 amino acids. Looked up from germline, CDR1 is MNHEY and CDR2 is SMNVEV (reference sequence). CDR3 protein: CASSSPREGIETQYF. The CDR3 nucleotides read TGTGCCAGCAGTTCGCCGAGGGAAGGGATAGAGACCCAGTACTTC.

This clonotype was seen a handful of times. The J gene is TRBJ2-7, the V gene TRBV28; 9 bases map to TRBD2. The CDR3 runs to 16 residues. CDR1 and CDR2 from the germline V gene are MDHEN and SYDVKM. With 5 bases clipped from V and 5 bases from J, the junction kept 13 bases outside the gene matches. The CDR3 is CASSPRGVAGVNEQYF. CDR3 nucleotide sequence: TGTGCCAGCAGTCCTCGGGGGGTAGCGGGAGTAAACGAGCAGTACTTC.

The table lists this clonotype with a few counts. The CDR3 reads CASSPGGGGPPYEQYF. The CDR3 DNA sequence: TGTGCCAGCAGCCCCGGGGGCGGGGGCCCCCCCTACGAGCAGTACTTC. This sequence joins TRBV5-8 and TRBJ2-7, with D tentatively TRBD2 (7 bases). The germline CDR1 and CDR2 sequences are SGHTS and YDEGEE. V was trimmed by 4 bases and J by 2 bases, leaving 19 bases between them. This CDR3 has 16 residues.

V and J are TRBV6-5 and TRBJ2-3, with a weak D call TRBD2 (6 bases). The CDR3 runs 17 residues. V was trimmed by 4 bases and J by 4 bases, leaving 21 bases between them. Germline assignment: CDR1 MNHEY and CDR2 SVGAGI. CDR3: CASSFSHPGGSADTQYF. CDR3 nucleotides: TGTGCCAGCAGTTTTTCTCACCCTGGGGGGAGCGCAGATACGCAGTATTTT.

The CDR3 bases are TGCAGTGCTAGAGAGGGGACTACTCGATATAATTCACCCCTCCACTTT. This codes for CSAREGTTRYNSPLHF. The chain has TRBV20-1 and TRBJ1-6, with D tentatively TRBD1 (5 bases). The CDR3 is 16 residues long. Looked up from germline, CDR1 is DFQATT and CDR2 is SNEGSKA (reference sequence). Between the trimmed V and J ends, which lost 0 bases and 4 bases, there was a span of 13 bases.

Ten or more counts support this clonotype. The gene calls are TRBV3-1 and TRBJ2-7; D remains ambiguous. The CDR3 contains 13 residues. CDR1 is LGHDT and CDR2 is YNNKEL in the germline V gene (reference sequence). The germline V and J ends were trimmed by 1 base and 3 bases, with 7 bases remaining between them. CDR3: CASSQGQDYEQYF. Here the CDR3 DNA reads TGTGCCAGCAGCCAAGGCCAGGACTACGAGCAGTACTTC.

Turning to this clonotype: A read error may be the cause here, since a much bigger clone is one base away. The chain couples TRBV5-1 to TRBJ2-2, with TRBD2 as a possible D gene (5 bases). There are 14 residues in the CDR3. CDR1 is SGHRS and CDR2 is YFSETQ in the germline V gene. CDR3 nucleotide sequence: TGCGCCAGCAGCTTTGGGGAAGTCGTCGGGGAGCTGTCTTTT. Residues: CASSFGEVVGELSF. Looking up the rest from reference TRBV5-1 and TRBJ2-2 gives the full variable domain: KAGVTQTPRYLIKTRGQQVTLSCSPISGHRSVSWYQQTPGQGLQFLFEYFSETQRNKGNFPGRFSGRQFSNSRSEMNVSTLELGDSALYLCASSFGEVVGELSFGEGSRLTVL.

Ten or more counts support this clonotype. The chain joins TRBV29-1 to TRBJ2-7; 7 bases line up with TRBD2. The CDR3 is made up of 12 amino acids. The germline V gene encodes CDR1 SQVTM and CDR2 ANQGSEA. The J segment lost 1 base and the V segment lost 7 bases, leaving 4 bases of the junction unmatched. The CDR3 here is CSAGEGSYEQYF. DNA for the CDR3: TGCAGCGCCGGGGAGGGTTCCTACGAGCAGTACTTC.

The gene calls are TRBV29-1 and TRBJ2-3, with 11 positions matching TRBD2. The CDR3 runs 16 residues. Germline V CDR1 and CDR2: SQVTM, ANQGSEA. J lost 6 bases, V lost 4 bases, and 12 bases had no gene match. CDR3 sequence: CSVGLAGGETQDTQYF. In nucleotides, the CDR3 is TGCAGCGTTGGTCTAGCGGGAGGAGAGACCCAGGATACGCAGTATTTT.

This clonotype was counted only a few times. V usage is TRBV28 and J usage is TRBJ1-2; tentatively, D is TRBD1 (6 bases). Germline V lookup: CDR1 MDHEN, CDR2 SYDVKM. This CDR3 comprises 14 residues. The germline V and J ends were trimmed by 4 bases and 1 base, with 10 bases remaining between them. This chain's CDR3 is CASSSGANNYGYTF. The CDR3 coding sequence is TGTGCCAGCAGTTCAGGGGCTAATAACTATGGCTACACCTTC.